These 8 T cell receptor beta chains were sequenced from one sample in a study of T-cell reconstitution after alpha-beta-depleted transplantation in children (dated by TCRdb to the mid-2010s). The method was PCR. Sequencing took place on an Illumina HiSeq 2500. TCR libraries were prepared with molecular barcoding, using unique molecular identifiers to normalize TCRbeta repertoire quantification. TCRdb handled the public reads itself, with Q25 trimming in fastp and clone calling in MiXCR, and kept productive beta chains. A single entry per CDR3 protein holds the most common genes and DNA from its merged rows. A total of 400,000 to 450,000 distinct CDR3 sequences appear in this sample, roughly 43% of them only once. 27% of the sample is held by the ten biggest clonotypes. The treatment or condition tag for this specimen amounts to: allogeneic hematopoietic cell transplantation with graft depleted of TCRalphabeta T cells and CD19 B cells.

The specimen was PBMCs, collected before TCRalphabeta/CD19-depleted stem cell transplant. The receptors come from a girl aged 2 to 9 with aplastic anemia, due to receive a stem cell transplant.

This clonotype was seen ten or more times. V is TRBV28 and J is TRBJ2-5; TRBD1 matches 10 bases. Looked up from germline, CDR1 is MDHEN and CDR2 is SYDVKM. The ends lost 9 bases at V and 3 bases at J; junction bases unmatched: 4. This CDR3 has 13 amino acids. The CDR3 bases are TGTGCCAGTTCCGGGACAGGGGAAGAGACCCAGTACTTC. This sequence encodes CASSGTGEETQYF.

In this sample, this clonotype turned up many times. The rearrangement uses TRBV5-5 and TRBJ2-1, with TRBD2 matching over 7 bases. This CDR3 is built from 17 residues. Losses at the gene ends were 4 bases for V and 0 bases for J; bases not matched to a gene: 10. Per the germline V gene, CDR1 is SGHKS and CDR2 is YYEKEE (reference sequence). CDR3 loop: CASSLTSVPSSYNEQFF. The DNA of the CDR3 is TGTGCCAGCAGCCTTACTAGCGTACCAAGCTCCTACAATGAGCAGTTCTTC.

Ten or more counts support this clonotype. V and J are TRBV29-1 and TRBJ2-7, with TRBD2 as a possible D gene (6 bases). The CDR3 extends over 12 amino acids. CDR1 and CDR2 from the germline V gene are SQVTM and ANQGSEA. The germline V and J ends were trimmed by 4 bases and 3 bases, with 10 bases remaining between them. In nucleotides, the CDR3 is TGCAGCGTTGCCGGGAGACGCTACGAGCAGTACTTC. This translates into CSVAGRRYEQYF.

This clonotype has only a few counts. The J gene is TRBJ2-7, the V gene TRBV7-2; tentative D call: TRBD1 (6 bases). Per the germline V gene, CDR1 is SGHTA and CDR2 is FQGNSA. The CDR3 extends over 15 amino acids. V was cut by 2 bases and J by 4 bases, with 15 bases left in between. The CDR3 loop is CASSLLAFQGYEQYF. DNA of the CDR3: TGTGCCAGCAGCTTATTAGCGTTCCAGGGGTACGAGCAGTACTTC.

This clonotype was seen a few times. This chain joins TRBV4-1 and TRBJ2-7; unclear D gene. CDR1 is MGHRA, CDR2 YSYEKL, per germline. V was shortened by 1 base and J by 3 bases, with 7 bases between the two germline ends. This CDR3 comprises 13 residues. The CDR3 nucleotides read TGCGCCAGCAGCCAAGGGAATCTCTACGAGCAGTACTTC. Its protein product is CASSQGNLYEQYF.

This rearrangement joins TRBV12-3 or TRBV12-4 to TRBJ2-1; 12 nucleotides line up with TRBD2. V lost 5 bases and J lost 6; bases outside the gene matches: 11. CDR3 length equals 17 residues. DNA for the CDR3: TGTGCCAGCAGTGGACGACTAGCGGGGGTGCTGAGCAATGAGCAGTTCTTC. It is translated as CASSGRLAGVLSNEQFF.

The DNA of the CDR3 is TGTGCCAGCAGCTTAGTGCCCGGGACAGAAAACATTCAGTACTTC. Amino acid sequence: CASSLVPGTENIQYF. The J gene is TRBJ2-4, the V gene TRBV7-2, with TRBD1 identical over 7 bases. The CDR3 spans 15 residues. Trimming removed 1 base from V and 5 bases from J; junction bases left unmatched: 5. Germline values: CDR1 SGHTA, CDR2 FQGNSA. Full variable domain (missing parts from reference TRBV7-2 and TRBJ2-4): GAGVSQSPSNKVTEKGKDVELRCDPISGHTALYWYRQSLGQGLEFLIYFQGNSAPDKSGLPSDRFSAERTGGSVSTLTIQRTQQEDSAVYLCASSLVPGTENIQYFGAGTRLSVL.

This clonotype was seen only once. The chain has TRBV5-4 and TRBJ2-1; the match to TRBD2 covers 15 bases. There are 17 residues in the CDR3. Trimming took 4 bases from V and 6 from J; bases not matched to a gene: 8. Germline CDR1 reads SGHNT; CDR2 reads YYREEE (reference sequence). The CDR3 DNA reads TGTGCCAGCAGCCTCGGACTAGCGGGAGGGCGGTTCAATGAGCAGTTCTTC. Protein: CASSLGLAGGRFNEQFF.